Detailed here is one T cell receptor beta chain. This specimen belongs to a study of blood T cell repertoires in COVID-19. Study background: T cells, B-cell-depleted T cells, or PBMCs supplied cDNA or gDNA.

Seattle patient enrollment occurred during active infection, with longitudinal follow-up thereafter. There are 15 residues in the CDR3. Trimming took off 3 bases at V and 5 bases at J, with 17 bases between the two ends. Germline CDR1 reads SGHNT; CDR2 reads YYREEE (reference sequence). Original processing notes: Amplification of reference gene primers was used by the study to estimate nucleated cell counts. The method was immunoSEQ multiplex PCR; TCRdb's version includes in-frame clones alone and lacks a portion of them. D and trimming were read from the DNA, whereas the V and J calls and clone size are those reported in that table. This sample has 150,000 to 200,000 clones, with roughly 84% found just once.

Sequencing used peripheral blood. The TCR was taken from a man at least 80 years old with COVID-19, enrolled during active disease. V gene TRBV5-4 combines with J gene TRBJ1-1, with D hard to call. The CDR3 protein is CASSSRKVARTEAFF. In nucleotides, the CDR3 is TGTGCCAGCAGCTCCAGGAAGGTCGCGCGTACTGAAGCTTTCTTT. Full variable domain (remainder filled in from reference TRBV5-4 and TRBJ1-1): ETGVTQSPTHLIKTRGQQVTLRCSSQSGHNTVSWYQQALGQGPQFIFQYYREEENGRGNFPPRFSGLQFPNYSSELNVNALELDDSALYLCASSSRKVARTEAFFGQGTRLTVV.